Each of the 25 T cell receptor beta chains below was sequenced from the same sample in a study of control samples from healthy donors and cancer patients. Clones were sequenced by immunoSEQ multiplex PCR, and TCRdb holds only the in-frame ones, with some missing. Of tens of thousands of clones listed, roughly 88% are singletons. Input material: blood. All receptors come from a man between 45 and 60 years old in good health.

The V call is TRBV2, the J call TRBJ1-1; D remains ambiguous. V gave up 7 bases and J gave up 1 base, with 7 bases separating them. CDR1 and CDR2 (germline): SNHLY, FYNNEI. This CDR3 comprises 12 residues. The CDR3 reads CASMDGNTEAFF. The DNA for the CDR3 is TGTGCCAGCATGGACGGGAACACTGAAGCTTTCTTT.

The chain recombines TRBV18 with TRBJ1-3; D gene unclear. The V end was cut by 4 bases, the J end by 0 bases, with 13 bases between. Germline CDR1 is KGHSH and CDR2 is LQKENI. The CDR3 runs 16 residues. CDR3 sequence (DNA): TGTGCCAGCTCACAAGACGTAGGATTCTCTGGAAACACCATATATTTT. Protein sequence: CASSQDVGFSGNTIYF. The full variable domain, its missing parts supplied by reference TRBV18 and TRBJ1-3, is NAGVMQNPRHLVRRRGQEARLRCSPMKGHSHVYWYRQLPEEGLKFMVYLQKENIIDESGMPKERFSAEFPKEGPSILRIQQVVRGDSAAYFCASSQDVGFSGNTIYFGEGSWLTVV.

V and J are TRBV15 and TRBJ1-5, with D unclear. This CDR3 region has 15 residues. Deletions cut 1 base from V and 5 bases from J, with 12 bases between. The V gene's germline CDR1 is LNHNV and CDR2 YYDKDF (reference sequence). The chain's CDR3 is CATSRGTQTDQPQHF. The DNA of the CDR3 is TGTGCCACCAGCAGAGGGACCCAAACAGATCAGCCCCAGCATTTT.

This chain connects TRBV7-2 to TRBJ2-7; the D is unclear. This CDR3 has 13 residues. The germline CDR1 and CDR2 sequences are SGHTA and FQGNSA. Trimming cost V 4 bases and J 2 bases, with 9 bases left between them. CDR3 in amino acids: CASSSYLTYEQYF. The CDR3 region has the DNA TGTGCCAGCAGCTCCTATTTGACCTACGAGCAGTACTTC.

The V gene is TRBV6-1, the J gene TRBJ2-1; D unresolved. This CDR3 is 13 amino acids long. Germline V gene data show CDR1 as MNHNS and CDR2 as SASEGT. V was cut by 2 bases and J by 6 bases, with 8 bases left in between. The CDR3 DNA sequence: TGTGCCAGCAGTGAACACCTGGGCAATGAGCAGTTCTTC. Its translation: CASSEHLGNEQFF.

J is TRBJ1-1 and V is TRBV12-3 or TRBV12-4, with D possibly matching TRBD1 (6 bases). The CDR3 totals 13 residues. The V gene lost 6 bases and the J gene lost 2 bases, with 10 bases spanning the gap. The CDR3 nucleotides are TGTGCCAGCAGCTGGACAGTAAACACTGAAGCTTTCTTT. It yields the protein CASSWTVNTEAFF.

V usage is TRBV19 and J usage is TRBJ1-2; TRBD1 aligns across 7 bases. Germline lookup yields CDR1 LNHDA and CDR2 SQIVND (reference sequence). J lost 5 bases, V lost 4 bases, and 16 bases had no gene match. CDR3 length equals 17 residues. The CDR3 spells CASSSNEGQAGRYGYTF. The DNA of the CDR3 is TGTGCCAGTAGTAGTAACGAAGGACAGGCGGGGCGTTATGGCTACACCTTC.

The gene calls are TRBV24-1 and TRBJ2-7, with 7 bases aligning to TRBD1. The CDR3 is 13 residues long. The J segment lost 5 bases and the V segment lost 9 bases, leaving 9 bases of the junction unmatched. Germline lookup yields CDR1 KGHDR and CDR2 SFDVKD. Here the CDR3 reads CATEGAGSDEQYF. CDR3 bases: TGTGCCACCGAGGGGGCAGGGAGCGACGAGCAGTACTTC.

This clone was detected only once. The chain has TRBV7-7 and TRBJ2-5, with TRBD2 as a possible D gene (5 bases). The germline V gene has CDR1 SSHAT and CDR2 FNYEAQ (reference sequence). The CDR3 extends over 16 amino acids. Trimming removed 1 base from V and 2 bases from J, with 14 bases in between. CDR3 nucleotide sequence: TGTGCCAGCAGCTTAGTTTCCGCGGAGGCACAAGAGACCCAGTACTTC. This sequence encodes CASSLVSAEAQETQYF.

V is TRBV29-1 and J is TRBJ2-7, with a weak D call TRBD2 (6 bases). This CDR3 region has 13 residues. The V end was cut by 8 bases, the J end by 6 bases, with 20 bases between. Germline values: CDR1 SQVTM, CDR2 ANQGSEA. The CDR3 DNA sequence: TGCAGCATAACCCCGGTGGGGGGAGCCGAGCAGTACTTC. Amino acids: CSITPVGGAEQYF.

V usage is TRBV18 and J usage is TRBJ1-4; 7 nucleotides agree with TRBD1. V dropped 4 bases and J dropped 7; count of bases not matched to a gene: 6. Germline V gives CDR1 KGHSH, CDR2 LQKENI. The CDR3 is 14 residues long. CDR3 coding DNA: TGTGCCAGCTCACTAGGGGGCCTGAGTGAAAAACTGTTTTTT. It yields the protein CASSLGGLSEKLFF.

This sequence joins TRBV9 and TRBJ1-2, with 8 nucleotides matching TRBD1. J gave up 4 bases and V 3 bases, and 5 bases lay outside the gene matches. The germline gives CDR1 SGDLS, CDR2 YYNGEE. The CDR3 loop spans 14 amino acids. The CDR3 DNA reads as TGTGCCAGCAGCGATGGACAGGGCCTCTATGGCTACACCTTC. Translation gives CASSDGQGLYGYTF.

This clone has just one count. The chain has TRBV9 and TRBJ2-2, with 9 bases fitting TRBD2. With 0 bases clipped from V and 8 bases from J, the junction kept 8 bases outside the gene matches. The CDR3 extends over 16 amino acids. CDR1 and CDR2 from the germline V gene are SGDLS and YYNGEE. As DNA, the CDR3 is TGTGCCAGCAGCGTAGTAGCGGGAGAGGTTGTTGGGGAGCTGTTTTTT. Amino acid sequence: CASSVVAGEVVGELFF.

The genes are TRBV7-2 and TRBJ2-2; the D is unclear. The CDR3 contains 14 residues. Germline lookup yields CDR1 SGHTA and CDR2 FQGNSA. Trimming pared 5 bases from V and 5 bases from J, leaving 12 bases between. CDR3 region: CASSVSLVTGELFF. The CDR3 bases are TGTGCCAGCAGCGTGAGTCTAGTTACCGGGGAGCTGTTTTTT.

The V call is TRBV19, the J call TRBJ1-6, with D possibly matching TRBD1 (5 bases). The V gene lost 7 bases and the J gene lost 8 bases, with 15 bases spanning the gap. The length of the CDR3 is 14 residues. Germline V CDR1 and CDR2: LNHDA, SQIVND (reference sequence). DNA of the CDR3: TGTGCCAGTAACCCCTCAGGGTACGATTCACCCCTCCACTTT. This encodes CASNPSGYDSPLHF.

The rearrangement uses TRBV7-9 and TRBJ2-3; 12 bases fit TRBD2. The germline CDR1 and CDR2 sequences are SEHNR and FQNEAQ (reference sequence). The V and J ends lost 7 bases and 5 bases, in that order; junction bases with no gene match: 4. This CDR3 region has 14 residues. The CDR3 DNA is TGTGCCAGCACCCTAGCGGGAGGGATAGATACGCAGTATTTT. This sequence encodes CASTLAGGIDTQYF.

The CDR3: CATSDTSTFGQPQHF. The CDR3 coding sequence is TGTGCCACCAGTGATACTTCTACCTTTGGTCAGCCCCAGCATTTT. V and J are TRBV24-1 and TRBJ1-5; D gene unclear. This CDR3 is 15 amino acids long. Germline V gives CDR1 KGHDR, CDR2 SFDVKD. With 3 bases removed from V and 6 bases from J, the gap between germline ends came to 14 bases.

J is TRBJ2-5 and V is TRBV14; no clear D gene. Germline assignment: CDR1 SGHDN and CDR2 FVKESK. CDR3 length: 11 residues. V shed 2 bases and J shed 2 bases, with 0 bases lying between them. CDR3 in amino acids: CASSQQETQYF. CDR3 in DNA: TGTGCCAGCAGCCAACAAGAGACCCAGTACTTC.

The chain combines TRBV9 with TRBJ2-1, with D unresolved. Germline CDR1 and CDR2: SGDLS and YYNGEE. V gave up 3 bases and J gave up 0 bases, with 7 bases separating them. The CDR3 is made up of 14 amino acids. CDR3 in DNA: TGTGCCAGCAGCGGTGGTAGCTCCTACAATGAGCAGTTCTTC. Translation: CASSGGSSYNEQFF.

The V and J genes are TRBV29-1 and TRBJ1-4, with D perhaps TRBD1 (5 bases). CDR1 SQVTM and CDR2 ANQGSEA come from the germline V gene. CDR3 length: 13 residues. With 4 bases removed from V and 3 bases from J, the gap between germline ends came to 9 bases. The CDR3 nucleotides are TGCAGCGTTGGAGGGGATCCTAATGAAAAACTGTTTTTT. It codes for CSVGGDPNEKLFF. The full variable domain, with the rest looked up from reference TRBV29-1 and TRBJ1-4, is SAVISQKPSRDICQRGTSLTIQCQVDSQVTMMFWYRQQPGQSLTLIATANQGSEATYESGFVIDKFPISRPNLTFSTLTVSNMSPEDSSIYLCSVGGDPNEKLFFGSGTQLSVL.

The chain uses TRBV14 and TRBJ1-4; no reliable D call. The germline V gene has CDR1 SGHDN and CDR2 FVKESK. The V end lost 6 bases, the J end lost 3 bases, and 11 bases lay between the germline ends. This CDR3 is 14 amino acids long. This CDR3 is CASRVAEANEKLFF. CDR3 in DNA: TGTGCCAGCAGGGTAGCCGAGGCTAATGAAAAACTGTTTTTT.

V usage is TRBV19 and J usage is TRBJ1-4; D uncertain. V lost 8 bases to trimming and J lost 7 bases, with 14 bases between them. CDR1 is LNHDA, CDR2 SQIVND, per germline (reference sequence). The CDR3 totals 13 residues. The CDR3 DNA reads as TGTGCCAGTCGAGGGTACCGGGGTGAAAAACTGTTTTTT. This codes for CASRGYRGEKLFF. Looking up the rest from reference TRBV19 and TRBJ1-4 gives the full variable domain: DGGITQSPKYLFRKEGQNVTLSCEQNLNHDAMYWYRQDPGQGLRLIYYSQIVNDFQKGDIAEGYSVSREKKESFPLTVTSAQKNPTAFYLCASRGYRGEKLFFGSGTQLSVL.

V and J are TRBV7-9 and TRBJ1-1; 11 nucleotides align to TRBD1. The V gene end was trimmed by 5 bases and the J gene end by 6 bases; junction bases not matched to a gene: 8. The CDR3 extends over 15 amino acids. Germline loops: CDR1 SEHNR, CDR2 FQNEAQ (reference sequence). CDR3 amino acids: CASSVMGQGDSEAFF. The CDR3 region has the DNA TGTGCCAGCAGCGTAATGGGACAGGGGGACTCTGAAGCTTTCTTT.

CDR3 sequence reads: CASSVEINSPLHF. The DNA of the CDR3 is TGTGCCAGCAGCGTAGAGATCAATTCACCCCTCCACTTT. V usage is TRBV9 and J usage is TRBJ1-6; the D is unclear. Trimming left V 0 bases short and J 7 bases short, with 5 bases between. This CDR3 is 13 amino acids long. The germline V gene has CDR1 SGDLS and CDR2 YYNGEE.

The genes are TRBV18 and TRBJ2-7; maybe TRBD1 (6 bases). This CDR3 is built from 15 residues. Trimming left V 6 bases short and J 0 bases short, with 15 bases between. The germline V gene encodes CDR1 KGHSH and CDR2 LQKENI. The CDR3 region is CASSPQTDSSYEQYF. CDR3 sequence (DNA): TGTGCCAGCTCCCCCCAGACGGACAGCTCCTACGAGCAGTACTTC.